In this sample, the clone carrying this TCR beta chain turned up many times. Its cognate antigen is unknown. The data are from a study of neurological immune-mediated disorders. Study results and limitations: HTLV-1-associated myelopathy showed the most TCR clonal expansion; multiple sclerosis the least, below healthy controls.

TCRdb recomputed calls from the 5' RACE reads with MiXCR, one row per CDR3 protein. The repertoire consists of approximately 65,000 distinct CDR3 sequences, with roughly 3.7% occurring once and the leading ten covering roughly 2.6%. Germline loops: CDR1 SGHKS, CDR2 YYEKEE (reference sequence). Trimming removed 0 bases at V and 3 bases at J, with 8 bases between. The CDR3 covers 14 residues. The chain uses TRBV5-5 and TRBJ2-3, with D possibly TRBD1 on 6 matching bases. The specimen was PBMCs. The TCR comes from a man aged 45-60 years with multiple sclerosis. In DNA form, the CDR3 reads TGTGCCAGCAGCTTGGACAGGGCGACAGATACGCAGTATTTT. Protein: CASSLDRATDTQYF.